A single sample gave rise to the 12 T cell receptor beta chains below, sequenced in a study of CD8+ T cells in alopecia areata (dated by TCRdb to 2017 to 2018). Receptor amplification or capture employed the immunoSEQ multiplex PCR assay. For TCR sequencing, RNA was extracted from every sample and reverse transcribed into cDNA to serve as template. TCRdb stores this immuneACCESS table with in-frame sequences only. Part of the clones is absent; in the studies checked, under half of the shortfall reflects unresolved V genes, and no reason is known for the rest. This sample includes around 290,000 clones, and none of them was observed just once. The ten top clones hold 1.2% of the sample. Pooled mouse cutaneous lymph node cells were stained for CD4, CD8alpha, NKG2D, NKG2ACE and other markers and were then sorted on a BD Influx. The sequencing sample was made of CD4+ T cells sorted from a lymph node. These receptors all stem from a C3H/HeJ mouse with alopecia areata. This line of mice carries MHC haplotype H2-k.

This clone was counted a few times. Mouse names are used for the genes. The CDR3 end falls 4 residues outside the read, so it is completed with the germline J gene. This chain links TRBV13-3 with TRBJ1-2; 7 bases are a match to TRBD1. Germline V lookup: CDR1 NNHDY, CDR2 SYVADS. V lost 4 bases, J lost 4 bases, and 4 bases stayed unmatched. The CDR3 has 13 amino acids. CDR3 DNA, as far as it was read: TGTGCCAGCAGTACAGGGGCTAGCTCC. It encodes CASSTGASS. The entire CDR3 sequence reads CASSTGASSDYTF.

Points on this clone: Mouse germline and gene names are used. The read ends 4 residues before the CDR3 terminus; that terminus is restored from the germline J gene. The V gene is TRBV17, the J gene TRBJ2-1, with 8 positions matching TRBD1. CDR3 length: 14 residues. Per germline, CDR1 MNHDT and CDR2 YYDKIL. The CDR3 bases that were read are TGTGCTAGCAGTAGGCCAGGGGGCCGGGCT. Translated: CASSRPGGRA. The entire CDR3 is CASSRPGGRAEQFF.

About this clone: Gene names refer to mouse genes. The CDR3 end is not reached by the read, which stops 4 residues before it; the germline J gene fills it in. The V gene is TRBV13-1, the J gene TRBJ2-2, with TRBD1 as a possible D gene (5 bases). V was trimmed by 5 bases and J by 0 bases, leaving 11 bases between them. Germline loops: CDR1 NSHNY, CDR2 SYGAGN. There are 15 residues in the CDR3. The CDR3 reads CASRRQSANTGQLYF. The sequenced CDR3 bases are TGTGCCAGCAGACGACAGAGCGCAAACACCGGG.

This clone was detected a few times. Germline and genes here are mouse. The read finishes 4 residues shy of the CDR3 end, and the germline J gene is used to complete it. The genes are TRBV29 and TRBJ2-5, with unresolved D. V dropped 7 bases and J dropped 0 bases, with 5 bases sitting between them. Germline CDR1 MSHET, CDR2 SYDVDS. The CDR3 covers 12 residues. The CDR3 spells CASTLNQDTQYF. CDR3 DNA (partial): TGTGCTAGCACCCTTAACCAAGAC.

This clone has just a few counts. The genes are named according to mouse. Coverage ceases 4 residues before the CDR3 finishes, and the germline J gene fills in the end. This specimen includes other DNA sequences encoding the same CDR3. This chain uses TRBV1 with TRBJ2-5; 8 bases map to TRBD1. CDR1 and CDR2 from the germline V gene are NSQYPW and LRSPGD (reference sequence). The CDR3 sequence is 14 residues long. CDR3 bases read: TGCACCTGCAGTGCAGACAGGGGGCTAGAC. The encoded protein is CTCSADRGLD. The whole CDR3 sequence reads CTCSADRGLDTQYF. The full variable domain, completed using reference TRBV1 and TRBJ2-5, is VTLLEQNPRWRLVPRGQAVNLRCILKNSQYPWMSWYQQDLQKQLQWLFTLRSPGDKEVKSLPGADYLATRVTDTELRLQVANMSQGRTLYCTCSADRGLDTQYFGPGTRLLVL.

This clone was picked up a small number of times. Each gene name is a mouse one. The read comes to an end 4 residues before the CDR3 does, leaving the germline J gene to fill in the end. V gene TRBV19 combines with J gene TRBJ2-5, with D possibly being TRBD1 (5 bases). The CDR3 runs 13 residues. In germline, CDR1 is FNHDT, CDR2 SITEND (reference sequence). The covered CDR3 bases are TGTGCCAGCAGTATCCCAGGGAGGGAC. This codes for CASSIPGRD. The full CDR3 protein is CASSIPGRDTQYF.

On this clone itself: Mouse gene names apply. Read data end 4 residues before the CDR3 end; the end is taken from the germline J gene. V usage is TRBV13-2 and J usage is TRBJ2-2; TRBD1 agrees at 7 bases. The CDR3 is 16 residues long. The germline CDR1 and CDR2 sequences are NNHNN and SYGAGS (reference sequence). V lost 3 bases, J lost 0 bases, and 5 bases stayed unmatched. Incomplete CDR3 DNA: TGTGCCAGCGGTGCTACAGGGGAAGCAAACACCGGG. Its protein product is CASGATGEANTG. The full CDR3 protein reads CASGATGEANTGQLYF.

Details on this clone: Germline and genes here are mouse. The read terminates 4 residues ahead of where the CDR3 ends, so the germline J gene completes it. The V gene is TRBV19, the J gene TRBJ2-1; no clear D gene. Trimming pared 5 bases from V and 4 bases from J, leaving 7 bases between. Germline CDR1 is FNHDT and CDR2 is SITEND (reference sequence). The CDR3 is 12 amino acids. CDR3 protein: CASSPQYAEQFF. The sequenced part of the CDR3 DNA is TGTGCCAGCAGCCCGCAGTATGCT.

This clone was seen a few times. Genes here carry mouse names. The read stops 4 residues short of the end of the CDR3; the missing end is completed from the germline J gene. The same CDR3 is also encoded by other DNA sequences in this sample. The chain uses TRBV13-1 and TRBJ2-7; tentatively, D is TRBD1 (5 bases). The CDR3 has 11 amino acids. CDR1 and CDR2 (germline): NSHNY, SYGAGN. The CDR3 bases that were read are TGTGCCAGCACTAGGGGTGAT. Protein sequence: CASTRGD. The complete CDR3 reads CASTRGDEQYF.

This clone has more than one count but fewer than ten. Gene names follow the mouse nomenclature. The CDR3 end is not reached by the read, which stops 4 residues before it; the germline J gene fills it in. The sample carries other DNA sequences with the same CDR3. The rearrangement joins TRBV1 to TRBJ2-1; tentative D call: TRBD1 (6 bases). Trimming stripped 1 base from V and 1 base from J, with 11 bases between. The CDR3 extends over 16 amino acids. The V gene's germline CDR1 is NSQYPW and CDR2 LRSPGD (reference sequence). The CDR3 loop reads CTCSAAPGQNYAEQFF. The DNA read from the CDR3 is TGCACCTGCAGTGCAGCTCCGGGACAAAACTATGCT.

This clone was picked up a small number of times. Germline and genes here are mouse. The read stops 4 residues short of the end of the CDR3; the missing end is completed from the germline J gene. Other DNA sequences in the same sample also yield this CDR3. This sequence joins TRBV19 and TRBJ2-3; D may be TRBD1 (6 bases). The CDR3 length is 15 residues. Trimming left V 2 bases short and J 0 bases short, with 10 bases between. Germline V lookup: CDR1 FNHDT, CDR2 SITEND (reference sequence). The CDR3: CASSISGASAETLYF. The sequenced CDR3 bases are TGTGCCAGCAGTATTTCAGGGGCTAGTGCAGAA.

In regard to this clone: Gene names are the mouse ones. The read terminates 4 residues ahead of where the CDR3 ends, so the germline J gene completes it. The chain employs TRBV13-1 and TRBJ2-5, with 12 bases identical to TRBD2. The V gene end was trimmed by 5 bases and the J gene end by 2 bases; junction bases not matched to a gene: 3. The germline gives CDR1 NSHNY, CDR2 SYGAGN. This CDR3 region has 15 residues. CDR3 DNA (partial): TGTGCCAGCAGCGCGGGACTGGGGGGCCAAGAC. Translated, it gives CASSAGLGGQD. The full-length CDR3 reads as CASSAGLGGQDTQYF.